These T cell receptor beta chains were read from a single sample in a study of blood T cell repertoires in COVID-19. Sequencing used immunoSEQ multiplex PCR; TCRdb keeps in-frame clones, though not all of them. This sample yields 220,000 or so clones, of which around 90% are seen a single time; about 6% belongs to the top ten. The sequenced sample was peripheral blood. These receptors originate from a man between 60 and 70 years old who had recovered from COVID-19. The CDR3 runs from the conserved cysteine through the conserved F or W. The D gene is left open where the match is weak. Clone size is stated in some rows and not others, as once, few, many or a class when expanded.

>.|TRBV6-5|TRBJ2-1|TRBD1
TGTGCCAGCAGTAAGGGACAGGGGGTAACGGGTGAGCAGTTCTTC
CASSKGQGVTGEQFF
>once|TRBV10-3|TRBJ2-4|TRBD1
TGTGCCATCAGTGGTACAGGGGGCGCGAACATTCAGTACTTC
CAISGTGGANIQYF
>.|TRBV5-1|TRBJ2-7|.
TGCGCCAGCAGCTTGATTCCAGGGGAAGGCGAGCAGTACTTC
CASSLIPGEGEQYF
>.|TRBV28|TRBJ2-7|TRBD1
TGTGCCAGCAGTTTAGGTCGGGGACAGGGTCATCGGGAGCAGTACTTC
CASSLGRGQGHREQYF
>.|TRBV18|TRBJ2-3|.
TGTGCCAGCTCACCAGTTGTCGGTACGCAGTATTTT
CASSPVVGTQYF
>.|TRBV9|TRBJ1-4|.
TGTGCCAGCAGCTTAAATGAAAAACTGTTTTTT
CASSLNEKLFF
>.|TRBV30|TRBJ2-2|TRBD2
TGTGCCCTACTTAGCGGGAGGGGGACCGGGGAGCTGTTTTTT
CALLSGRGTGELFF
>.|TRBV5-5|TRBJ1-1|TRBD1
TGTGCCAGCACCCCAGTTTCTACAGGGGTCACTGAAGCTTTCTTT
CASTPVSTGVTEAFF
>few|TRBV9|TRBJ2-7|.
TGTGCCAGCAGCATTGGCCCGGAGCGCGAGCAGTACTTC
CASSIGPEREQYF
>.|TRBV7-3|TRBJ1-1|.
TGTGCCAGCAGCTTTCAGGGAGGAACTGAAGCTTTCTTT
CASSFQGGTEAFF
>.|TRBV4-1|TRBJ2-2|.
TGCGCCAGCAGCCAAGGCTTGCGGGGAAAACTTACGAACACCGGGGAGCTGTTTTTT
CASSQGLRGKLTNTGELFF
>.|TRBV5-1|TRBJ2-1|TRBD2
TGCGCCAGCAGCTTCGGGTCTAGCGGGGCCTACAATGAGCAGTTCTTC
CASSFGSSGAYNEQFF
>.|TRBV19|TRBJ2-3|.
TGTGCCAGTAGTGGTGGCAGGGTGAGCACAGATACGCAGTATTTT
CASSGGRVSTDTQYF
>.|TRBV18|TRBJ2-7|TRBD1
TGTGCCAGCTCACCCGGGACAGGGGGCTCCTACGAGCAGTACTTC
CASSPGTGGSYEQYF